This TCR beta chain was identified during a study of cytomegalovirus exposure and HLA in healthy donors. Study-wide findings and caveats: Some public TCRs appeared in many individuals, while most sequences were rare.

A word on this clone: Its antigen is undetermined.

The data were produced by immunoSEQ multiplex PCR, yet TCRdb's version contains in-frame clones alone and is incomplete. Altogether about 98,000 clones are present, roughly 87% being singletons, with the ten largest covering less than 7.5%. Germline loops: CDR1 ENHRY, CDR2 SYGVKD. V lost 0 bases to trimming and J lost 8 bases, with 7 bases between them. The CDR3 has 12 residues. This receptor was identified in a man between 18 and 35 years old in good health and CMV-seropositive. The chain couples TRBV10-3 to TRBJ1-1; D is perhaps TRBD1 (5 bases). Sequenced input: PBMCs. Here the CDR3 DNA reads TGTGCCATCAGTGAGTCGGGGCGAGAAGCTTTCTTT. It codes for CAISESGREAFF.